This T cell receptor (beta chain) was recovered during a study of cytomegalovirus exposure and HLA in healthy donors. The CDR3 is made up of 14 amino acids. V shed 6 bases and J shed 0 bases, with 12 bases lying between them. Germline CDR1 SGHAT, CDR2 FQNNGV. PCR amplification relied on 60 Vbeta primers (plus 13 Jbeta primers). Sequencing used immunoSEQ multiplex PCR; TCRdb keeps in-frame clones, though not all of them. The sample gives around 250,000 clones, about 93% of which show up once; around 1.7% is in the top ten. The sequencing sample was made of PBMCs. This TCR was recovered from a girl aged 2-15 years in good health and CMV-seronegative. V is TRBV11-2 and J is TRBJ2-7; TRBD1 is a possible D gene (6 bases). CDR3 loop: CASSPTGFSYEQYF. As DNA, the CDR3 is TGTGCCAGCAGTCCAACAGGGTTCTCCTACGAGCAGTACTTC. Full variable domain (rest looked up from reference TRBV11-2 and TRBJ2-7): EAGVAQSPRYKIIEKRQSVAFWCNPISGHATLYWYQQILGQGPKLLIQFQNNGVVDDSQLPKDRFSAERLKGVDSTLKIQPAKLEDSAVYLCASSPTGFSYEQYFGPGTRLTVT.